The rows below give T cell receptor beta chains drawn from one sample of a study of radiotherapy plus CTLA-4 blockade in lung cancer. The table came from immunoSEQ multiplex PCR; TCRdb's copy has only in-frame clones and leaves some out. In the table there are 51,000 or so clones, approximately 90% of which are singletons. The source was peripheral blood, collected from a patient treated with radiotherapy plus ipilimumab. The source of these receptors is a human donor with non-small cell lung cancer whose response to radiotherapy plus ipilimumab could not be evaluated. Both conserved end residues are part of each CDR3. A D gene is named only where the DNA matches it firmly. Some rows mark clone size as missing; the rest say once, few, many or name a class of expanded clone.

size | J | D | V | DNA | CDR3
- | TRBJ1-1 | - | TRBV6-1 | TGTGCCAGCAGTGATCCGTTAGCTGAAGCTTTCTTT | CASSDPLAEAFF
- | TRBJ2-3 | TRBD2 | TRBV7-9 | TGTGCCAGCAGCGGGCGACTAGCGGTTAGCACAGATACGCAGTATTTT | CASSGRLAVSTDTQYF
- | TRBJ2-5 | TRBD2 | TRBV18 | TGTGCCAGCTCACCCACTAGCGGGGGCCCCTTCCAAGAGACCCAGTACTTC | CASSPTSGGPFQETQYF
- | TRBJ1-1 | - | TRBV12-5 | TGTGCCAGCGGGATCACTGAAGCTTTCTTT | CASGITEAFF
- | TRBJ2-2 | TRBD2 | TRBV5-1 | TGCGCCAGCAGCTGGACTAGCGGGAACACCGGGGAGCTGTTTTTT | CASSWTSGNTGELFF
once | TRBJ2-1 | TRBD2 | TRBV19 | TGTGCCAGTAGTAGCGCTAAGTCTAGCGGGGGGGCCGAAGAGCAGTTCTTC | CASSSAKSSGGAEEQFF
- | TRBJ2-5 | TRBD1 | TRBV5-6 | TGTGCCAGCAGCCCGGACAGGTTGGAGACCCAGTACTTC | CASSPDRLETQYF
- | TRBJ1-4 | - | TRBV19 | TGTGCCAGTAGTATAGGGGGCAGTAGAGAAAAACTGTTTTTT | CASSIGGSREKLFF
- | TRBJ2-5 | TRBD2 | TRBV7-6 | TGTGCCAGCAGCTCCCTAGCGGGGGGACAAGAGACCCAGTACTTC | CASSSLAGGQETQYF
few | TRBJ1-6 | - | TRBV25-1 | TGTGCCAGCAGCCATGAGGAATCCTATAATTCACCCCTCCACTTT | CASSHEESYNSPLHF
few | TRBJ2-2 | - | TRBV9 | TGTGCCAGCAGCGTAGATCCCTACACCGGGGAGCTGTTTTTT | CASSVDPYTGELFF
- | TRBJ2-7 | TRBD2 | TRBV5-1 | TGCGCCAGCAGCTTGACTAGCGGGGGGTACGAGCAGTACTTC | CASSLTSGGYEQYF
- | TRBJ1-6 | - | TRBV7-9 | TGTGCCAGCAGCTCCGAAATCCAGGCCCTCCACTTT | CASSSEIQALHF
- | TRBJ2-3 | TRBD2 | TRBV5-6 | TGTGCCAGCAGCTTACTTCGGGCTCTAGCGGCTAGCACAGATACGCAGTATTTT | CASSLLRALAASTDTQYF
- | TRBJ2-7 | TRBD1 | TRBV7-9 | TGTGCCAGCATCCCCGAAGGGGGCAACTCCTACGAGCAGTACTTC | CASIPEGGNSYEQYF
- | TRBJ2-3 | - | TRBV5-6 | TGTGCCAGCAGCGCCAGACCGGGTCTCACAGATACGCAGTATTTT | CASSARPGLTDTQYF
- | TRBJ2-1 | - | TRBV9 | TGTGCCAGCAGCAGCAGGGACTCCCTCGCCAATGAGCAGTTCTTC | CASSSRDSLANEQFF
few | TRBJ2-3 | TRBD1 | TRBV6-5 | TGTGCCAGCAGTTATCGGGACAGAGATACGCAGTATTTT | CASSYRDRDTQYF
- | TRBJ1-1 | - | TRBV10-1 | TGCGCCAGCAGCCCAGGGTTGGGGAACACTGAAGCTTTCTTT | CASSPGLGNTEAFF
- | TRBJ1-4 | - | TRBV9 | TGTGCCAGCAGCGTAGAAGGGGCAGGGAATGAAAAACTGTTTTTT | CASSVEGAGNEKLFF
- | TRBJ1-2 | - | TRBV6-5 | TGTGCCAGCAGTTACGCCCGGGGGTACTATGGCTACACCTTC | CASSYARGYYGYTF
- | TRBJ2-2 | TRBD1 | TRBV28 | TGTGCCAGCAGTTTGGACAGGACCGGGGAGCTGTTTTTT | CASSLDRTGELFF
- | TRBJ1-5 | TRBD1 | TRBV15 | TGTGCCACCAGCAGAGCTAGAGGACAGGGTGTGCGTCAGCCCCAGCATTTT | CATSRARGQGVRQPQHF
- | TRBJ2-2 | - | TRBV4-3 | TGCGCCAGCAGCCAAGACTCAAGGGGCGCCTGGAACACCGGGGAGCTGTTTTTT | CASSQDSRGAWNTGELFF
- | TRBJ2-7 | - | TRBV7-2 | TGTGCCAGCAACCTCCCAGGTGTAAGGTCCTACGAGCAGTACTTC | CASNLPGVRSYEQYF
few | TRBJ1-3 | TRBD1 | TRBV30 | TGTGCCTGGTACCGGGACAGGGCAAGAAGAAACACCATATATTTT | CAWYRDRARRNTIYF
- | TRBJ1-1 | TRBD1 | TRBV19 | TGTGCCAGTGAACGGGGACAGGGATTCATGAACACTGAAGCTTTCTTT | CASERGQGFMNTEAFF
- | TRBJ2-3 | - | TRBV15 | TGTGCCACCAGCAGAGGCGGGGGCACAGATACGCAGTATTTT | CATSRGGGTDTQYF
- | TRBJ1-1 | TRBD1 | TRBV25-1 | TGTGCCAGCAGTGCCTTTCGACAGGGAATGAACACTGAAGCTTTCTTT | CASSAFRQGMNTEAFF
- | TRBJ2-7 | TRBD2 | TRBV18 | TGTGCCAGCTCACCACCCCCGGGGGGTTTAACGGATGAGCAGTACTTC | CASSPPPGGLTDEQYF
few | TRBJ2-1 | - | TRBV4-1 | TGCGCCAGCAGCCTATTAGTTTTTATCCATGAGCAGTTCTTC | CASSLLVFIHEQFF
- | TRBJ2-2 | TRBD1 | TRBV9 | TGTGCCAGCAGAGCCGCCGGGACAGGGCTCGCCGGGGAGCTGTTTTTT | CASRAAGTGLAGELFF
- | TRBJ2-2 | TRBD1 | TRBV6-4 | TGTGCCAGCAGACCCGGGACAGCGAACACCGGGGAGCTGTTTTTT | CASRPGTANTGELFF
- | TRBJ2-2 | TRBD2 | TRBV6-1 | TGTGCCGGCGAGGGGCTAGCGGGCACCGGGGAGCTGTTTTTT | CAGEGLAGTGELFF
- | TRBJ1-5 | - | TRBV6-1 | TGTGCCAGCAGTGAACTGGGCCCAAATCAGCCCCAGCATTTT | CASSELGPNQPQHF
- | TRBJ2-7 | TRBD1 | TRBV14 | TGTGCCAGCAGCTGGTGGACAGGGGACGAGCAGTACTTC | CASSWWTGDEQYF
- | TRBJ1-2 | TRBD1 | TRBV11-2 | TGTGCCAGCAGCTCCACAGGGGGCACGTTAGCTAACTATGGCTACACCTTC | CASSSTGGTLANYGYTF
- | TRBJ1-2 | TRBD1 | TRBV4-3 | TGCGCCAGCAGCCAAGTTTTCGGTGACAGGGGCTCAGACTACACCTTC | CASSQVFGDRGSDYTF
- | TRBJ2-7 | - | TRBV11-2 | TGTGCCAGCAGGGCGGGGTCGGGCTACGAGCAGTACTTC | CASRAGSGYEQYF
- | TRBJ1-2 | - | TRBV9 | TGTGCCAGCAGCGTAGGTCAGTTGAGCTACACCTTC | CASSVGQLSYTF
- | TRBJ2-7 | - | TRBV6-5 | TGTGCCAGCAGTTACCTCCGTTACGAGCAGTACTTC | CASSYLRYEQYF
- | TRBJ1-3 | - | TRBV28 | TGTGCCAGCAGTTTTTTGCGGGGTCGCAAGGGGAACACCATATATTTT | CASSFLRGRKGNTIYF